This T cell receptor (beta chain) was recovered during a study of blood T cell repertoires in COVID-19. Looking at the study overall: Researchers got acute and convalescent COVID-19 samples from the United States, Italy and Spain. The cDNA or gDNA used as material had been derived from T cells, B-cell-depleted T cells, or PBMCs.

Methods used by the authors: Scientists estimated how many nucleated cells there were by amplifying reference gene primers. Here immunoSEQ multiplex PCR was the method, and the copy in TCRdb shows in-frame clones only, minus some. The V and J calls and clone size come from that table; D and trimming were worked out from the DNA. The repertoire holds about 81,000 clones, roughly four fifths seen once, with approximately 7% in the top ten. Trimming removed 3 bases from V and 7 bases from J, with 21 bases in between. The CDR3 runs to 16 residues. Germline lookup yields CDR1 KGHSH and CDR2 LQKENI. The sequencing sample was made of peripheral blood. The chain links TRBV18 to TRBJ2-5; D is possibly TRBD1 (7 bases). This clonotype was sampled from a human donor in a cohort sampled during active COVID-19. The CDR3: CASSPGSGGTPWTQYF. The CDR3 bases are TGTGCCAGCTCACCTGGGTCAGGGGGGACGCCATGGACCCAGTACTTC.